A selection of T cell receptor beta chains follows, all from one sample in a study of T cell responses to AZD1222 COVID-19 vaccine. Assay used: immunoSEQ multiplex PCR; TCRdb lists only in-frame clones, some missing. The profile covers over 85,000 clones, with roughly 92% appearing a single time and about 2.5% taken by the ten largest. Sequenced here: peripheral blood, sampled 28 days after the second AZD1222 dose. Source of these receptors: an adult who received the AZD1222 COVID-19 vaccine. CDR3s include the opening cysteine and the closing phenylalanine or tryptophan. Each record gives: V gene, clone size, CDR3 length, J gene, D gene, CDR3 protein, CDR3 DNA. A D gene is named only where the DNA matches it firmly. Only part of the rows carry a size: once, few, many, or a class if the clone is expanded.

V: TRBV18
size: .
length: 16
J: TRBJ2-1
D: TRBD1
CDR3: CASSPRRQGAQHEQFF
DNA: TGTGCCAGCTCACCAAGGCGACAGGGGGCGCAACATGAGCAGTTCTTC

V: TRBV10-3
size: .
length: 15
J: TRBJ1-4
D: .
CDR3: CAISESGQGSEKLFF
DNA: TGTGCCATCAGTGAGTCGGGGCAGGGTTCCGAAAAACTGTTTTTT

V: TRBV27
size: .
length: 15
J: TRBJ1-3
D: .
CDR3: CASSLYGYSGNTIYF
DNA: TGTGCCAGCAGTTTATACGGCTATTCTGGAAACACCATATATTTT

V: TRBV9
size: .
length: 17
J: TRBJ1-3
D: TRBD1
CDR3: CASSVTGGLGAGNTIYF
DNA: TGTGCCAGCAGCGTTACAGGGGGCCTGGGAGCTGGAAACACCATATATTTT

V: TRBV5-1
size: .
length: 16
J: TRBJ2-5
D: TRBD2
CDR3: CASSFQTSGEGETQYF
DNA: TGCGCCAGCAGCTTCCAGACTAGCGGGGAAGGAGAGACCCAGTACTTC

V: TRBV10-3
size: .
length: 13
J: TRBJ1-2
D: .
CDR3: CAISEGQSYGYTF
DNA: TGTGCCATCAGTGAAGGACAGAGCTATGGCTACACCTTC

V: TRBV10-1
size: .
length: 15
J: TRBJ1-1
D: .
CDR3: CASSESRGLNTEAFF
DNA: TGCGCCAGCAGTGAGTCCCGAGGATTGAACACTGAAGCTTTCTTT

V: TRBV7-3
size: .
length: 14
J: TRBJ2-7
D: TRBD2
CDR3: CASSPGLSSHEQYF
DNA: TGTGCCAGCAGCCCGGGACTATCTTCCCACGAGCAGTACTTC

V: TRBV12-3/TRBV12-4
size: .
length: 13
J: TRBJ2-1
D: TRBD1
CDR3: CASRRTGAGEQFF
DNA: TGTGCCAGCAGGCGGACAGGGGCGGGTGAGCAGTTCTTC

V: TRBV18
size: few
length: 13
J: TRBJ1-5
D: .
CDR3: CASSRSDSQPQHF
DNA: TGTGCCAGCTCACGCTCCGACAGCCAGCCCCAGCATTTT

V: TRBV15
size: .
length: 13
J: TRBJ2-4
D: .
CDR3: CATSTGRGDIQYF
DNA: TGTGCCACCAGCACTGGGAGGGGGGACATTCAGTACTTC

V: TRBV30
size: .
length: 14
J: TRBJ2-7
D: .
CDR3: CAWSPHKSSYEQYF
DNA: TGTGCCTGGAGTCCCCACAAGAGCTCCTACGAGCAGTACTTC

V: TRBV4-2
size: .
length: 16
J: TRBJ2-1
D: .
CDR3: CASSHGGAEGYNEQFF
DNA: TGTGCCAGCAGCCATGGGGGGGCAGAGGGCTACAATGAGCAGTTCTTC

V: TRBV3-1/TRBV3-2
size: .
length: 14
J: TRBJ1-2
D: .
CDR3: CASSQEGGADGYTF
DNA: TGTGCCAGCAGCCAAGAAGGGGGGGCGGATGGCTACACCTTC

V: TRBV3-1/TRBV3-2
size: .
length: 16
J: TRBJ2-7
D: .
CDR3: CASSPSRGRSAYEQYF
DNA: TGTGCCAGCAGCCCCTCGAGGGGGAGGTCGGCCTACGAGCAGTACTTC

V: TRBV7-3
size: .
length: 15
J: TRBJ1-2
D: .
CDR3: CASSSYILSNYGYTF
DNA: TGTGCCAGCAGCTCCTACATTCTAAGTAACTATGGCTACACCTTC

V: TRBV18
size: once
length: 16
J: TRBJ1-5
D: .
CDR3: CASSPVGGVSNQPQHF
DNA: TGTGCCAGCTCACCGGTGGGGGGGGTCAGCAATCAGCCCCAGCATTTT

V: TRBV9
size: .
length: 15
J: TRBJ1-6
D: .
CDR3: CASSAGGYLESPLHF
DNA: TGTGCCAGCAGCGCCGGTGGGTATTTAGAGTCACCCCTCCACTTT

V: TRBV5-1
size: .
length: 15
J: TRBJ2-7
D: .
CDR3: CASSFIGAGPYEQYF
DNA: TGCGCCAGCAGCTTTATCGGGGCAGGGCCCTACGAGCAGTACTTC

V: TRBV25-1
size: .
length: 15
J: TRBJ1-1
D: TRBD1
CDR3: CASRGLNRGDTEAFF
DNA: TGTGCCAGCAGGGGGTTGAACAGGGGGGACACTGAAGCTTTCTTT

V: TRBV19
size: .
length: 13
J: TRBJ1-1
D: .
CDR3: CASVLLGVPEAFF
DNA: TGTGCCAGCGTCCTCCTTGGGGTGCCTGAAGCTTTCTTT

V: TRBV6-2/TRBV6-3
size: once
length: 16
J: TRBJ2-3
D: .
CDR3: CASSLLAYPSTDTQYF
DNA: TGTGCCAGCAGCCTTCTAGCGTACCCTAGCACAGATACGCAGTATTTT

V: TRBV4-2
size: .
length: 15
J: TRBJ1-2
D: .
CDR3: CASSQGSVPRGGYTF
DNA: TGTGCCAGCAGCCAAGGAAGTGTCCCCCGCGGGGGCTACACCTTC

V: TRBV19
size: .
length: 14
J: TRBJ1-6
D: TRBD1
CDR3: CASSIGQGNSPLHF
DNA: TGTGCCAGTAGTATAGGACAGGGGAATTCACCCCTCCACTTT

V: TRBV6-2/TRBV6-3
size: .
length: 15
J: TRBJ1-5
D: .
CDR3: CASSAATNSNQPQHF
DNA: TGTGCCAGCAGCGCTGCGACAAATAGCAATCAGCCCCAGCATTTT

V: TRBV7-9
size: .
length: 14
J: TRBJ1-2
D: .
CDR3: CASSLGLRGYGYTF
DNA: TGTGCCAGCAGCTTAGGTCTCCGAGGCTATGGCTACACCTTC

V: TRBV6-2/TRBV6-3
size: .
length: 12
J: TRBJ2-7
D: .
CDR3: CASSFSGGEQYF
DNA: TGTGCCAGCAGTTTTTCAGGTGGCGAGCAGTACTTC

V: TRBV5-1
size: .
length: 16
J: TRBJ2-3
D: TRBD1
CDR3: CASSLGQGKFADTQYF
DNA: TGCGCCAGCAGCTTGGGACAGGGGAAATTTGCGGATACGCAGTATTTT

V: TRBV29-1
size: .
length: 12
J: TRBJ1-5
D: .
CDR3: CSVKSANQPQHF
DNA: TGCAGCGTCAAGAGCGCAAATCAGCCCCAGCATTTT

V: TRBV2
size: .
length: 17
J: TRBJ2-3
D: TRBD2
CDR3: CASSERTSGGVTDTQYF
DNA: TGTGCCAGCAGTGAACGGACTAGCGGGGGGGTAACAGATACGCAGTATTTT

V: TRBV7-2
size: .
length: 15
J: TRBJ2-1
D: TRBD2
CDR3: CASSMSGGVYNEQFF
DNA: TGTGCCAGCAGCATGAGCGGGGGGGTTTACAATGAGCAGTTCTTC

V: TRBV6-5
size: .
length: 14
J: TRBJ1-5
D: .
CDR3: CASSPQYSNQPQHF
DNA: TGTGCCAGCAGTCCACAGTATAGCAATCAGCCCCAGCATTTT

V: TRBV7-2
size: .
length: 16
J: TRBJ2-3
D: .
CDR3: CASSLGGRGRTDTQYF
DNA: TGTGCCAGCAGCTTAGGGGGGCGGGGGAGGACAGATACGCAGTATTTT

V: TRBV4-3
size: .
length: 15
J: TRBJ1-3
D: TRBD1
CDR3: CASSQGTGAGNTIYF
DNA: TGCGCCAGCAGCCAAGGGACAGGGGCTGGAAACACCATATATTTT

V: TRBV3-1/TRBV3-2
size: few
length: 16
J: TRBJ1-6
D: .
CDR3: CASSLLSGKGIVALHF
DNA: TGTGCCAGCAGCCTCCTTTCCGGGAAAGGCATTGTAGCCCTCCACTTT

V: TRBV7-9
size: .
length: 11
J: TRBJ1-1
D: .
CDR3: CASSSQVEAFF
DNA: TGTGCCAGCAGCTCACAGGTTGAAGCTTTCTTT

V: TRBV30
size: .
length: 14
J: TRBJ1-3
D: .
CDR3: CAWSVAGSRNTIYF
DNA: TGTGCCTGGAGTGTAGCGGGGTCGCGAAACACCATATATTTT

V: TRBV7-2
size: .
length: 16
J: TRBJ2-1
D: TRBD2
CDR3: CASSRRSSGGASRQFF
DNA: TGTGCCAGCAGCCGCCGATCTAGCGGGGGGGCGAGTCGGCAGTTCTTC

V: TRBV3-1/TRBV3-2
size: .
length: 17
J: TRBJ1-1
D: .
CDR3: CASSQDSRGEADTEAFF
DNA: TGTGCCAGCAGCCAAGATTCGAGGGGGGAGGCGGACACTGAAGCTTTCTTT

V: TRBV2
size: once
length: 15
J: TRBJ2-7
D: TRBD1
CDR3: CASSDGTENPYEQYF
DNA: TGTGCCAGCAGTGATGGGACAGAGAATCCCTACGAGCAGTACTTC

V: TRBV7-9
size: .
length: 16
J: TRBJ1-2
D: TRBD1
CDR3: CASSHILGTGGDGYTF
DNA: TGTGCCAGCAGTCACATTCTAGGGACAGGGGGCGATGGCTACACCTTC

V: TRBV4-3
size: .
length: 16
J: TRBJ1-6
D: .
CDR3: CASSRTSGVYNSPLHF
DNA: TGCGCCAGCAGCCGAACATCGGGGGTTTATAATTCACCCCTCCACTTT